The clone carrying this T cell receptor (beta chain) showed up just once. Its target is not known. This CDR3 comprises 15 residues. CDR1 and CDR2 (germline): SGHKS, YYEKEE (reference sequence). The definition of stable Graves' hyperthyroidism was no ophthalmopathy progression within 18 months. Newly diagnosed hyperthyroidism patients aged 18 to 65 years had disease lasting under 2 months. Lactation, pregnancy, other autoimmune disease or uncontrolled infection excluded patients. Regions amplified from RNA transcripts were the TCR beta CDR3 regions. An initial round of RT-PCR targeting the TCR CDR3 relied on the HTBI primer set. TCRdb re-called the multiplex PCR reads with MiXCR, one entry per CDR3 protein. The table shows around 580,000 distinct CDR3 sequences, with around 45% occurring only once. This record comes from a study of T cells in Graves' hyperthyroidism and ophthalmopathy. The study, taken as a whole, reports: Blood also showed most of the thyroid clonotypes that were expanded above 0.001.

This chain connects TRBV5-5 to TRBJ2-7; D unresolved. The DNA end is more similar to TRBJ2-1, so the J call may be wrong. The clonotype comes from a woman aged 18-35 years with Graves' hyperthyroidism. Sequencing was carried out using peripheral blood or thyroid tissue (not recorded which). The CDR3 spells CASSLEGPYDNEQFF. The CDR3 DNA is TGTGCCAGCAGCTTAGAAGGGCCGTACGACAATGAGCAGTTCTTC.